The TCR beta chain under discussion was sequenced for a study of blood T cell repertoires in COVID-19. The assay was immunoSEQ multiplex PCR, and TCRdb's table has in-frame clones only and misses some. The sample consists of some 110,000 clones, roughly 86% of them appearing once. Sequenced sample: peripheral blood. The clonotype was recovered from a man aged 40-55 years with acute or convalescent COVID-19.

CDR3 coding DNA: TGTGCCAGCAGCTTAGTAGGGGGAGGGTACACTGAAGCTTTCTTT. As protein: CASSLVGGGYTEAFF. This chain joins TRBV11-2 and TRBJ1-1, with TRBD1 as a possible D gene (6 bases). Per the germline V gene, CDR1 is SGHAT and CDR2 is FQNNGV. Trimming took off 1 base at V and 3 bases at J, with 12 bases between the two ends. This CDR3 spans 15 amino acids.